The 14 T cell receptor beta chains below were found in one sample sequenced in a study of immune aging and cytomegalovirus after organ transplant. These TCRs are of unknown antigen specificity. Sample time point: five sample-tagged time points from pre-transplant (day -1) to day 368 post-transplant, pooled. Libraries came from microwell single-cell capture using BD Rhapsody targeted mRNA and AbSeq reagents. In TCRdb, the single-cell sequencing reads were re-called with MiXCR into one record per CDR3 protein. The sample holds tens of thousands of distinct CDR3 sequences, just over 35% seen once. The specimen was CMV peptide-activated CD4+ and CD8+ T cells sorted from blood, collected at five time points, pooled. Subset here: sorted CD8+CD137+ and CD4+CD154+ T cells after about 12 h CMV IE-1 peptide stimulation. The receptors derive from a female donor who had a heart transplant and CMV viremia.

This clonotype was seen at least ten times. V is TRBV11-3 and J is TRBJ1-1; weak D call: TRBD1 (5 bases). CDR1 SGHNT and CDR2 YENEEA come from the germline V gene. Between the trimmed V and J ends, which lost 5 bases and 4 bases, there was a span of 11 bases. The CDR3 runs to 13 residues. CDR3 sequence: CASSARVPTEAFF. The CDR3 nucleotides are TGTGCCAGCAGCGCCAGGGTCCCCACTGAAGCTTTCTTT.

V and J are TRBV11-3 and TRBJ2-5, with TRBD2 matching over 7 bases. The CDR3 consists of 15 residues. V shed 3 bases, J shed 2 bases, and the junction held 6 bases outside the gene matches. The V gene's germline CDR1 is SGHNT and CDR2 YENEEA. Written as DNA, the CDR3 is TGTGCCAGCAGCTTTACAGCGGGATCGCAAGAGACCCAGTACTTC. It encodes CASSFTAGSQETQYF.

The chain carries TRBV7-2 and TRBJ1-5; D not certain. This CDR3 has 14 residues. V dropped 5 bases and J dropped 0 bases, with 8 bases sitting between them. The germline V gene encodes CDR1 SGHTA and CDR2 FQGNSA. As DNA, the CDR3 is TGTGCCAGCAGCCCCAATTATAGCAATCAGCCCCAGCATTTT. Protein: CASSPNYSNQPQHF.

The rearrangement links TRBV7-2 to TRBJ2-5, with D possibly being TRBD2 (6 bases). Germline CDR1 is SGHTA and CDR2 is FQGNSA. The CDR3 covers 16 residues. V lost 4 bases and J lost 5, with 20 bases in between. CDR3 DNA: TGTGCCAGCAGCTCGAAAACCGGGACTCTAAGGGAGACCCAGTACTTC. Translated, it gives CASSSKTGTLRETQYF.

This clonotype was recorded a few times. The chain has TRBV20-1 and TRBJ2-1, with D possibly TRBD2 on 6 matching bases. Trimming left V 6 bases short and J 4 bases short, with 16 bases between. CDR1 DFQATT and CDR2 SNEGSKA come from the germline V gene (reference sequence). CDR3 length: 14 residues. DNA for the CDR3: TGCAGTGCCTACAATAGCGGAGGATACAATGAGCAGTTCTTC. Amino acids: CSAYNSGGYNEQFF.

The chain recombines TRBV5-1 with TRBJ1-1; tentative D call: TRBD1 (5 bases). The CDR3 consists of 16 residues. Trimming took 4 bases from V and 0 from J, leaving 16 bases between them. Germline loops: CDR1 SGHRS, CDR2 YFSETQ. The CDR3 protein is CASSPQGPYLNTEAFF. The CDR3 DNA sequence: TGCGCCAGCAGCCCTCAGGGCCCTTACTTGAACACTGAAGCTTTCTTT.

This clonotype occurred many times. The rearrangement joins TRBV5-6 to TRBJ1-2; 8 bases align to TRBD1. V dropped 4 bases and J dropped 1; count of bases not matched to a gene: 6. The germline V gene encodes CDR1 SGHDT and CDR2 YYEEEE. The CDR3 spans 15 residues. The CDR3: CASSLGTGINYGYTF. The CDR3 coding sequence is TGTGCCAGCAGCCTGGGGACAGGAATTAACTATGGCTACACCTTC.

There are many counts of this clonotype. One base away lies a much larger clone, so this may be a sequencing read error. This chain connects TRBV25-1 to TRBJ2-1; 7 bases line up with TRBD1. The J segment lost 5 bases and the V segment lost 5 bases, leaving 21 bases of the junction unmatched. Germline CDR1 MGHDK, CDR2 SYGVNS. The CDR3 runs to 19 residues. The CDR3 coding sequence is TGTGCCAGCAGTCCCGACCTGGACAGGATCCGAGACGTCAACAATGAGCAGTTCTTC. Translation gives CASSPDLDRIRDVNNEQFF. The complete variable domain, with remaining parts taken from reference TRBV25-1 and TRBJ2-1, reads EADIYQTPRYLVIGTGKKITLECSQTMGHDKMYWYQQDPGMELHLIHYSYGVNSTEKGDLSSESTVSRIRTEHFPLTLESARPSHTSQYLCASSPDLDRIRDVNNEQFFGPGTRLTVL.

The chain is built from TRBV6-1 and TRBJ2-1; D could derive from TRBD1 or TRBD2 (5 bases each). The germline gives CDR1 MNHNS, CDR2 SASEGT. This CDR3 is built from 14 residues. Trimming took off 0 bases at V and 4 bases at J, with 7 bases between the two ends. CDR3 DNA sequence: TGTGCCAGCAGTGAAGCGGGACGGTACAATGAGCAGTTCTTC. It is translated as CASSEAGRYNEQFF.

By frequency in the sample, this clonotype is medium-sized. The chain uses TRBV5-1 and TRBJ1-1; D remains ambiguous. Trimming pared 4 bases from V and 1 base from J, leaving 11 bases between. Germline V CDR1 and CDR2: SGHRS, YFSETQ. The CDR3 length is 14 residues. This CDR3 is CASSPWPGNTEAFF. CDR3 nucleotide sequence: TGCGCCAGCAGCCCCTGGCCTGGGAACACTGAAGCTTTCTTT. The variable domain in full, completed from reference TRBV5-1 and TRBJ1-1, reads KAGVTQTPRYLIKTRGQQVTLSCSPISGHRSVSWYQQTPGQGLQFLFEYFSETQRNKGNFPGRFSGRQFSNSRSEMNVSTLELGDSALYLCASSPWPGNTEAFFGQGTRLTVV.

The V gene is TRBV2, the J gene TRBJ2-1; 8 nucleotides line up with TRBD2. The tail of the sequence fits TRBJ2-5 better, so the J call may be wrong. The CDR3 runs 19 residues. Looked up from germline, CDR1 is SNHLY and CDR2 is FYNNEI. As DNA, the CDR3 is TGTGCCAGCAGTGAAAAAATTTCGGGACTAGAAGGGAGGAAAGAGACCCAGTACTTC. This gives the protein CASSEKISGLEGRKETQYF.

This clonotype has just a few counts. The chain is built from TRBV29-1 and TRBJ2-3, with unresolved D. The CDR3 sequence is 10 residues long. The germline gives CDR1 SQVTM, CDR2 ANQGSEA. V lost 3 bases, J lost 7 bases, and 5 bases lay in between. CDR3 loop: CSVEANTQYF. The DNA for the CDR3 is TGCAGCGTTGAGGCAAATACGCAGTATTTT.

The J gene is TRBJ2-2, the V gene TRBV5-1, with TRBD1 identical over 8 bases. The CDR3 extends over 16 amino acids. Losses at the gene ends were 5 bases for V and 0 bases for J; bases not matched to a gene: 6. Germline V gene sequence: CDR1 SGHRS, CDR2 YFSETQ. The CDR3 region is CASSSQGAANTGELFF. Here the CDR3 DNA reads TGCGCCAGCAGTTCTCAGGGGGCGGCGAACACCGGGGAGCTGTTTTTT.

V and J are TRBV20-1 and TRBJ1-1; possible D gene TRBD1, 5 bases. There are 13 residues in the CDR3. Germline assignment: CDR1 DFQATT and CDR2 SNEGSKA (reference sequence). V lost 0 bases and J 5 bases, leaving 10 bases between the germline ends. CDR3 in amino acids: CSAREGGGTEAFF. Written as DNA, the CDR3 is TGCAGTGCTAGAGAGGGGGGGGGAACTGAAGCTTTCTTT.